Presented here are 18 T cell receptor beta chains from one specimen sequenced in a study of T cell responses to AZD1222 COVID-19 vaccine. Generated by immunoSEQ multiplex PCR, the TCRdb table keeps only in-frame clones and is missing some. This table has 110,000 to 150,000 clones, 88% appearing once. This material consisted of peripheral blood, taken 28 days after the second AZD1222 dose. The receptors come from an adult who received the AZD1222 COVID-19 vaccine.

The V call is TRBV6-5, the J call TRBJ1-1; perhaps TRBD1 as D (5 bases). CDR1 is MNHEY, CDR2 SVGAGI, per germline. With 1 base removed from V and 1 base from J, the gap between germline ends came to 10 bases. This CDR3 is 15 amino acids long. The CDR3 DNA sequence: TGTGCCAGCAGTTACTTGGGACGGTGGAACACTGAAGCTTTCTTT. Translation: CASSYLGRWNTEAFF.

The V and J genes are TRBV28 and TRBJ1-5; D remains unclear. V was shortened by 5 bases and J by 4 bases, with 3 bases between the two germline ends. The CDR3 loop spans 11 amino acids. The germline gives CDR1 MDHEN, CDR2 SYDVKM. CDR3 sequence reads: CASSRNQPQHF. CDR3 coding DNA: TGTGCCAGCAGTCGAAATCAGCCCCAGCATTTT.

The chain is built from TRBV11-3 and TRBJ2-7; perhaps TRBD2 as D (6 bases). This CDR3 is built from 13 residues. Germline CDR1 is SGHNT and CDR2 is YENEEA. The germline V and J ends were trimmed by 4 bases and 3 bases, with 10 bases remaining between them. The CDR3 DNA reads as TGTGCCAGCAGCTCCGGAGCGGGCTACGAGCAGTACTTC. This codes for CASSSGAGYEQYF.

The V and J genes are TRBV18 and TRBJ1-5; a weak D match, TRBD1 (5 bases). From germline, CDR1 is KGHSH and CDR2 LQKENI. This CDR3 contains 13 residues. With 3 bases removed from V and 5 bases from J, the gap between germline ends came to 8 bases. The chain's CDR3 is CASSPGTYQPQHF. The CDR3 nucleotides are TGTGCCAGCTCACCCGGGACCTATCAGCCCCAGCATTTT.

This chain connects TRBV28 to TRBJ1-1; TRBD1 agrees at 7 bases. The germline gives CDR1 MDHEN, CDR2 SYDVKM. The CDR3 contains 14 residues. V was pared by 2 bases and J by 0 bases, with 0 bases of the junction left unmatched. As DNA, the CDR3 is TGTGCCAGCAGTTTAGGGACAGTGAACACTGAAGCTTTCTTT. Residues: CASSLGTVNTEAFF. The entire variable domain, with the rest obtained from reference TRBV28 and TRBJ1-1, is as follows: DVKVTQSSRYLVKRTGEKVFLECVQDMDHENMFWYRQDPGLGLRLIYFSYDVKMKEKGDIPEGYSVSREKKERFSLILESASTNQTSMYLCASSLGTVNTEAFFGQGTRLTVV.

The chain recombines TRBV5-4 with TRBJ2-7, with 10 positions matching TRBD2. The trim removed 4 bases at V and 5 bases at J, leaving 15 bases unmatched. The CDR3 sequence is 17 residues long. Germline loops: CDR1 SGHNT, CDR2 YYREEE (reference sequence). The CDR3 is CASSGTPLLAGAHEQYF. The CDR3 nucleotides read TGTGCCAGCAGCGGGACCCCCCTCCTAGCGGGAGCTCACGAGCAGTACTTC. The whole variable domain, remainder taken from reference TRBV5-4 and TRBJ2-7, is ETGVTQSPTHLIKTRGQQVTLRCSSQSGHNTVSWYQQALGQGPQFIFQYYREEENGRGNFPPRFSGLQFPNYSSELNVNALELDDSALYLCASSGTPLLAGAHEQYFGPGTRLTVT.

This chain joins TRBV5-1 and TRBJ2-7; no clear D. Between the trimmed V and J ends, which lost 0 bases and 6 bases, there was a span of 16 bases. Germline CDR1 SGHRS, CDR2 YFSETQ. This CDR3 is built from 15 residues. The CDR3 loop is CASSLAVGSLSEQYF. The CDR3 DNA reads as TGCGCCAGCAGCTTGGCGGTCGGCAGTCTCTCCGAGCAGTACTTC.

Judged by abundance, this clone is medium-sized. The chain has TRBV19 and TRBJ1-5; 8 bases are a match to TRBD1. This CDR3 region has 13 residues. After removal of 3 bases from V and 9 bases from J, the junction contained 4 bases not matched to a gene. The germline V gene has CDR1 LNHDA and CDR2 SQIVND (reference sequence). The CDR3 DNA reads as TGTGCCAGTAGTATCCAGGGGGCTAGGCCCCAGCATTTT. This encodes CASSIQGARPQHF.

The chain is built from TRBV4-1 and TRBJ2-1, with 9 positions matching TRBD1. V shed 8 bases, J shed 4 bases, and the junction held 9 bases outside the gene matches. The germline CDR1 and CDR2 sequences are MGHRA and YSYEKL. This CDR3 contains 15 residues. Written as DNA, the CDR3 is TGCGCCAGCGGGCCGGGACAGGGTCCATACAATGAGCAGTTCTTC. Translation gives CASGPGQGPYNEQFF.

The chain uses TRBV19 and TRBJ1-1; D remains unclear. The V and J ends lost 3 bases and 4 bases respectively, with 12 bases between them. The CDR3 contains 14 residues. Germline lookup yields CDR1 LNHDA and CDR2 SQIVND (reference sequence). CDR3 region: CASSIGDLGTEAFF. The CDR3 DNA sequence: TGTGCCAGTAGTATCGGCGACCTGGGCACTGAAGCTTTCTTT.

The chain combines TRBV6-2 or TRBV6-3 with TRBJ1-5, with a tentative D call TRBD1 (6 bases). This CDR3 is built from 16 residues. Germline V gene lookup returns CDR1 MNHEY and CDR2 SVGEGT. Trimming took 5 bases from V and 4 from J, leaving 18 bases between them. The CDR3 loop is CASSLDPGQLNQPQHF. The CDR3 nucleotides are TGTGCCAGCAGTCTGGACCCGGGACAACTTAATCAGCCCCAGCATTTT.

The chain carries TRBV4-2 and TRBJ2-2; D is uncertain. V shed 0 bases and J shed 7 bases, with 9 bases lying between them. From germline, CDR1 is LGHNA and CDR2 YNFKEQ. This CDR3 is 14 amino acids long. The CDR3: CASSQDYLYGELFF. The CDR3 DNA follows: TGTGCCAGCAGCCAAGATTACCTTTACGGGGAGCTGTTTTTT.

The chain carries TRBV10-3 and TRBJ1-2; TRBD1 is a possible D gene (6 bases). From germline, CDR1 is ENHRY and CDR2 SYGVKD. The CDR3 consists of 14 residues. V was trimmed by 6 bases and J by 2 bases, leaving 13 bases between them. The DNA of the CDR3 is TGTGCCATCAGGGAGGGGGTGTCGAACTATGGCTACACCTTC. The encoded protein is CAIREGVSNYGYTF.

J is TRBJ1-1 and V is TRBV10-2; 8 bases agree with TRBD1. V gave up 8 bases and J gave up 2 bases; unmatched junction bases: 4. CDR1 is WSHSY, CDR2 SAAADI, per germline. This CDR3 has 13 residues. CDR3 in amino acids: CASGQGINTEAFF. The CDR3 DNA reads as TGCGCCAGCGGACAGGGTATAAACACTGAAGCTTTCTTT.

J is TRBJ2-7 and V is TRBV7-2; unclear D gene. The CDR3 sequence is 14 residues long. Germline-derived CDR1 and CDR2 are SGHTA and FQGNSA. Trimming left V 2 bases short and J 3 bases short, with 11 bases between. The CDR3 DNA follows: TGTGCCAGCAGCTTACGCACAGAGCGCTACGAGCAGTACTTC. Protein: CASSLRTERYEQYF.

The CDR3 sequence: CASSAGPEGEKLFF. DNA for the CDR3: TGCGCCAGCAGCGCCGGCCCGGAGGGTGAAAAACTGTTTTTT. The chain employs TRBV5-1 and TRBJ1-4; D call uncertain. Trimming shortened V by 4 bases and J by 7 bases, and 14 bases separated the two germline ends. Germline V gene lookup returns CDR1 SGHRS and CDR2 YFSETQ. The CDR3 runs to 14 residues.

The V gene is TRBV19, the J gene TRBJ1-5, with 8 positions matching TRBD1. There are 14 residues in the CDR3. CDR1 is LNHDA, CDR2 SQIVND, per germline (reference sequence). V gave up 4 bases and J gave up 5 bases; unmatched junction bases: 4. CDR3 coding DNA: TGTGCCAGTAGTACTCGACAGGGGCATCAGCCCCAGCATTTT. Its translation is CASSTRQGHQPQHF.

The chain recombines TRBV7-2 with TRBJ2-3, with D perhaps matching TRBD2 (6 bases). The V gene's germline CDR1 is SGHTA and CDR2 FQGNSA. V lost 4 bases and J 1 base, leaving 18 bases between the germline ends. The CDR3 sequence is 17 residues long. Here the CDR3 DNA reads TGTGCCAGCAGCTCACATTTGAAAGGAGGGGGCACAGATACGCAGTATTTT. Translating gives CASSSHLKGGGTDTQYF.